These T cell receptor beta chains were read from a single sample in a study of T cells expressing NK-cell markers. TCRdb reprocessed the 5' RACE reads and stores each CDR3 protein as one record, lacking DNA. The listing contains some 190,000 distinct CDR3 sequences. The sequenced sample consisted of blood T cells: a sorted CD56 or NKG2C T cell subset, CD4+ or CD8+ T cells, or bulk PBMC T cells (not recorded which). The receptors originated from a man aged 18-75 years in good health. Both conserved end residues are part of each CDR3.

cdr3_length	j_call	v_call	cdr3_aa
14	TRBJ2-3	TRBV13	CASSTVPGTDTQYF
15	TRBJ2-5	TRBV5-1	CASKAWDRADETQYF
15	TRBJ2-7	TRBV20-1	CSARSSSGGAEEQYF
14	TRBJ2-7	TRBV25-1	CASSSLRDYYEQYF
14	TRBJ2-7	TRBV20-1	CSAEEGDKPYEQYF
16	TRBJ2-5	TRBV2	CASSEARGGLGETQYF
18	TRBJ2-1	TRBV12-5	CASGLDESGGPTYNEQFF
16	TRBJ2-7	TRBV7-9	CASSLAYGTGSYEQYF
16	TRBJ2-3	TRBV7-2	CASSYGTGVSTDTQYF
15	TRBJ1-2	TRBV15	CATSRGTALNYGYTF
14	TRBJ2-1	TRBV21-1	CASSKGPGSTEQFF
11	TRBJ2-1	TRBV7-9	CASSLGDQTFF
14	TRBJ2-7	TRBV20-1	CSAPTLRGAYEQYF
13	TRBJ1-1	TRBV7-3	CASSLTRDTEAFF
18	TRBJ2-1	TRBV7-3	CASSSAPGAGGTYNEQFF
15	TRBJ2-3	TRBV7-8	CASSYDRGIGDTQYF
16	TRBJ2-2	TRBV27	CASSTRTSVGPGELFF
14	TRBJ2-7	TRBV9	CASSPTSGPGEQYF
14	TRBJ2-3	TRBV9	CASSVDAGLDTQYF
13	TRBJ2-5	TRBV10-3	CAIRRAGVETQYF
15	TRBJ2-3	TRBV12-3/TRBV12-4	CASSLDGQGEDTQYF
15	TRBJ2-7	TRBV11-3	CASSFLTGGTYEQYF
14	TRBJ2-7	TRBV13	CASSSGSRDYEQYF
18	TRBJ2-1	TRBV5-1	CASSLAGSAGVPYNEQFF
16	TRBJ2-3	TRBV19	CASSKQEYYSTDTQYF
15	TRBJ2-7	TRBV9	CASSVGTANNFEQYF
13	TRBJ2-1	TRBV6-1	CASSPGTAYEQFF
14	TRBJ2-1	TRBV2	CASHPGGNYNEQFF
13	TRBJ2-1	TRBV7-6	CASQSGIYNEQFF
16	TRBJ2-2	TRBV27	CASSSPDRVGPGELFF
13	TRBJ1-6	TRBV19	CASSWTGFSPLHF
17	TRBJ1-1	TRBV29-1	CSVGNWATHKLNTEAFF
16	TRBJ2-7	TRBV12-3/TRBV12-4	CASSLGPGTSSYEQYF
16	TRBJ2-4	TRBV7-8	CASSLGLAGGLDIQYF
18	TRBJ1-2	TRBV9	CASSVELGGTGNNYGYTF
14	TRBJ2-1	TRBV6-1	CASSAPGQDNEQFF
12	TRBJ1-5	TRBV24-1	CATSDGPKPQHF
15	TRBJ2-1	TRBV28	CASRPTGAIYNEQFF